This T cell receptor beta chain was identified during a study of blood T cell repertoires in COVID-19. The CDR3 runs to 15 residues. V lost 5 bases and J 6 bases, leaving 14 bases between the germline ends. Germline loops: CDR1 SGHTA, CDR2 FQGNSA. The method was immunoSEQ multiplex PCR; TCRdb's version includes in-frame clones alone and lacks a portion of them. Seen here are about 49,000 clones, about 86% observed once, and the top ten hold approximately 20%. This chain joins TRBV7-2 and TRBJ1-6, with a weak D call TRBD1 (5 bases). Sequenced: peripheral blood. This sequence was found in a woman older than 75 with COVID-19, enrolled during active disease. The CDR3: CASSLRSRGNSPLHF. CDR3 coding DNA: TGTGCCAGCAGCCTGCGGAGTAGGGGTAATTCACCCCTCCACTTT.